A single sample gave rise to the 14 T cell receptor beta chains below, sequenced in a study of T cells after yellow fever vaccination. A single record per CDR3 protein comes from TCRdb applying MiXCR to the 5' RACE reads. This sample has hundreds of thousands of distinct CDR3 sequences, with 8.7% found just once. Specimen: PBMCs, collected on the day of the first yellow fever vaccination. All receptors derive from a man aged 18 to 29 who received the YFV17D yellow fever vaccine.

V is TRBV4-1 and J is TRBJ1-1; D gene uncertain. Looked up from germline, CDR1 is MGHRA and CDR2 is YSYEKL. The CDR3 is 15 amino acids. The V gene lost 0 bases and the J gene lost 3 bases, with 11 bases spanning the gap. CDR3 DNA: TGCGCCAGCAGCCAAGATCAAGGAGGGTACACTGAAGCTTTCTTT. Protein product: CASSQDQGGYTEAFF.

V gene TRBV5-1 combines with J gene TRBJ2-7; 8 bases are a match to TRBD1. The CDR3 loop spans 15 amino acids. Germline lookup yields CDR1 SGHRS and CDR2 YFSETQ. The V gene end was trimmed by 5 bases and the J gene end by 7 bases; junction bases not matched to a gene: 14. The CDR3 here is CASRSQTGAVREQYF. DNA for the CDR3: TGCGCCAGCAGGTCTCAGACAGGGGCAGTACGAGAGCAGTACTTC.

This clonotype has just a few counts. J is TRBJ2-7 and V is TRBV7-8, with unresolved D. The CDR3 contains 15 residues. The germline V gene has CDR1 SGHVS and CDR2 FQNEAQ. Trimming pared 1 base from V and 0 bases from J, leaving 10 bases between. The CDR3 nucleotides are TGTGCCAGCAGCTTAGGGGCGGTGAGCTCCTACGAGCAGTACGTC. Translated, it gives CASSLGAVSSYEQYV.

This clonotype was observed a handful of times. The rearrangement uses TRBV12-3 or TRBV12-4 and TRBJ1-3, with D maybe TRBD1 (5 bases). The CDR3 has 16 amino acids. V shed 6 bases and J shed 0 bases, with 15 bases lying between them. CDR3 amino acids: CASSLRQPNSGNTIYF. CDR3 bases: TGTGCCAGCAGCCTCAGACAGCCAAACTCTGGAAACACCATATATTTT.

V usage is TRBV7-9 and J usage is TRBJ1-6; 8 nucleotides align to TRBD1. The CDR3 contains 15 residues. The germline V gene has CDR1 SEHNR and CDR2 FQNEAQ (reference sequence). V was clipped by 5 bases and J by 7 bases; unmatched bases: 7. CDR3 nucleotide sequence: TGTGCCAGCAGCCCTCCCCGGACAGGGAATTCACCCCTCCACTTT. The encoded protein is CASSPPRTGNSPLHF.

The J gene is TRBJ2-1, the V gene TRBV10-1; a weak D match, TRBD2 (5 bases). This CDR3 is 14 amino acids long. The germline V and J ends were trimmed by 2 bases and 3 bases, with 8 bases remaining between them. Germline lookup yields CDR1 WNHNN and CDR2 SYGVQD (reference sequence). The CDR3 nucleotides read TGCGCCAGCAGTGAGGAACTAGACTACAATGAGCAGTTCTTC. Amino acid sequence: CASSEELDYNEQFF.

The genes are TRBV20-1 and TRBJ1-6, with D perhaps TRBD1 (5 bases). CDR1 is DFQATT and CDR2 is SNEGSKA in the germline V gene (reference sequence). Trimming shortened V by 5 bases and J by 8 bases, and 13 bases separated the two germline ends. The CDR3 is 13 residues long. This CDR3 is CSAGGGHYSPLHF. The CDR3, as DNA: TGCAGTGCTGGGGGAGGACATTATTCACCCCTCCACTTT.

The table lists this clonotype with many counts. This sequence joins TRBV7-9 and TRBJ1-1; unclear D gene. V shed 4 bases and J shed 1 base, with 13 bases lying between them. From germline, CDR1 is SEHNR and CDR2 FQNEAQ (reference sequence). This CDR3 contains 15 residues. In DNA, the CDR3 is TGTGCCAGCAGCTCTGCCCTCACAGCGAACACTGAAGCTTTCTTT. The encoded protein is CASSSALTANTEAFF.

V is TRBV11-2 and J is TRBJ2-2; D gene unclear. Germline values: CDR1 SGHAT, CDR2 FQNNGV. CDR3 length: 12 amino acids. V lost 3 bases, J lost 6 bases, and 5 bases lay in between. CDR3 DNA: TGTGCCAGCAGCTTTCAGTCCGGGGAGCTGTTTTTT. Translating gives CASSFQSGELFF.

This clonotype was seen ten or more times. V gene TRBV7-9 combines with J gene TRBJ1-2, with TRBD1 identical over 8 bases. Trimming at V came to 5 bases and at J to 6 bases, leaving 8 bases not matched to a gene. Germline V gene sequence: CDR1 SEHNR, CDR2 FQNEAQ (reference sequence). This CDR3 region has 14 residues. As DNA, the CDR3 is TGTGCCAGCAGCGGCACGGGACAGGAAAATGGCTACACCTTC. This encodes CASSGTGQENGYTF. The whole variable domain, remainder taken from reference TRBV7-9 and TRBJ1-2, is DTGVSQNPRHKITKRGQNVTFRCDPISEHNRLYWYRQTLGQGPEFLTYFQNEAQLEKSRLLSDRFSAERPKGSFSTLEIQRTEQGDSAMYLCASSGTGQENGYTFGSGTRLTVV.

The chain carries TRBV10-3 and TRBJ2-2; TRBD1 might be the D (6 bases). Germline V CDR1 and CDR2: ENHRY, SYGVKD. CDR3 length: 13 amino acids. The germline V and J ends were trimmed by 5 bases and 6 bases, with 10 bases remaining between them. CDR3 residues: CAISRQEPGELFF. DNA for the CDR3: TGTGCCATCAGTCGACAGGAACCCGGGGAGCTGTTTTTT.

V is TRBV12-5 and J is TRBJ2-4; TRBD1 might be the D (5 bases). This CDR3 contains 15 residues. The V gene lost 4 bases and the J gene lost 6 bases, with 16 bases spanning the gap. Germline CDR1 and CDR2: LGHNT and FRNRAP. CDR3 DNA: TGTGCTAGTGGTTCCTTCGGACATCAGACAAACATTCAGTACTTC. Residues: CASGSFGHQTNIQYF.

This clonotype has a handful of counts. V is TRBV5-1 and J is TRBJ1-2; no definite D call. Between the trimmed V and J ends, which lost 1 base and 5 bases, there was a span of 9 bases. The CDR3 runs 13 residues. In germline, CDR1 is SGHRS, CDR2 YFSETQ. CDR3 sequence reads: CASSLQDGYGYTF. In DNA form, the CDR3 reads TGCGCCAGCAGCTTGCAGGATGGGTATGGCTACACCTTC.

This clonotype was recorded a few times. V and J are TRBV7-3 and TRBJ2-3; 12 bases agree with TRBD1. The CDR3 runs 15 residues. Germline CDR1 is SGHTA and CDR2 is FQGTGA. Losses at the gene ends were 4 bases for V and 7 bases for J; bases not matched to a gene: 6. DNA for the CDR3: TGTGCCAGCAGCTCCTCGGGACAGGGGGCAAATACGCAGTATTTT. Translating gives CASSSSGQGANTQYF.